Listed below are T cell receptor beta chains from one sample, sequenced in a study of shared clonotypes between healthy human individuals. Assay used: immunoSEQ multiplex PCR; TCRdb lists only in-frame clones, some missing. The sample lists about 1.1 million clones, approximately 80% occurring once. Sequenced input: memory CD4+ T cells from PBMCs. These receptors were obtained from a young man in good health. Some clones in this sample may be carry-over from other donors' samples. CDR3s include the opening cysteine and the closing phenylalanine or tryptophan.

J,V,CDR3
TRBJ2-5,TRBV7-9,CASSLEGTETQYF
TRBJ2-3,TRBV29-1,CSVDLLAHTDTQYF
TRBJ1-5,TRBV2,CASVAEGWQPQHF
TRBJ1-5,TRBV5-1,CASSEWTGVGQPQHF
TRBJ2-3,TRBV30,CAWSDGLTQYF
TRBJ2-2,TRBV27,CASRRLLAVNTGELFF
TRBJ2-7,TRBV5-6,CASSLGFTGRYEQYF
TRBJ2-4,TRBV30,CAWSVGRLAKNIQYF
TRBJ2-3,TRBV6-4,CASSDSRATDTQYF
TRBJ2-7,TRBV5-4,CATSTPTGIPSEQYF
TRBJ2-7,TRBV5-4,CASSRADGGYGEQYF
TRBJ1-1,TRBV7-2,CASSLTRDDTEAFF
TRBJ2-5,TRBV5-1,CASSLAGGEETQYF
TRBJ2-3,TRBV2,CATRWGITDTQYF
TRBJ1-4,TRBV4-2,CASSQATGQFNEKLFF
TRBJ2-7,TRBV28,CASSGAFEQYF
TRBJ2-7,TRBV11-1,CASSLLRVSYEQYF
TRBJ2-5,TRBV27,CASSLSGSWETQYF
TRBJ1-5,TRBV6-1,CASSERAGGQPQHF
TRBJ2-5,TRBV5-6,CASSSTDVATQYF
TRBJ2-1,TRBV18,CASSPGARNEQFF
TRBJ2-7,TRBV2,CASRTSGSSHEQYF
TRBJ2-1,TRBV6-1,CASSPLARPFF
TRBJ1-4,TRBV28,CASRSSRQTNEKLFF
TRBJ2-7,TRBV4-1,CASSLRGGGELYEQYF
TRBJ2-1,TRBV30,CALWTVGSYNEQFF
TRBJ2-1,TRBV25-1,CASSDSTGSSYNEQFF
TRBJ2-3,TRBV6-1,CASSEWERADTQYF
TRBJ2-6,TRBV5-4,CASSKTSEASSGANVLTF
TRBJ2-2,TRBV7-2,CASSLMARVRGAIGELFF
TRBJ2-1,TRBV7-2,CASSLREQGFF